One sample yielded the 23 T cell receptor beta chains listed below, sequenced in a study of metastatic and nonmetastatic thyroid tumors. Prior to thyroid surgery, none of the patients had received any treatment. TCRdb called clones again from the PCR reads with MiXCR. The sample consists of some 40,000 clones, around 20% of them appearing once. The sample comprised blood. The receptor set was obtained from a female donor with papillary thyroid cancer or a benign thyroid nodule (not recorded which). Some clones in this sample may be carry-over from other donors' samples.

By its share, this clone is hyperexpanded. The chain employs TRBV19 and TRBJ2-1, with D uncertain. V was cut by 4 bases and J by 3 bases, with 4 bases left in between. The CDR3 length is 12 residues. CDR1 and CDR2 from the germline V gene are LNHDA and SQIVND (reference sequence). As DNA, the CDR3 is TGTGCCAGTAGTAGGGGCTACAATGAGCAGTTCTTC. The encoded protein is CASSRGYNEQFF.

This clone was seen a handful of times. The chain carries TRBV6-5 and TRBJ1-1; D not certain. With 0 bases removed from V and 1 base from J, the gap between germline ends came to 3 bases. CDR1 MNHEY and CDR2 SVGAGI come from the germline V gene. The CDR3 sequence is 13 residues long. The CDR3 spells CASSYSENTEAFF. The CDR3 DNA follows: TGTGCCAGCAGTTACTCAGAGAACACTGAAGCTTTCTTT.

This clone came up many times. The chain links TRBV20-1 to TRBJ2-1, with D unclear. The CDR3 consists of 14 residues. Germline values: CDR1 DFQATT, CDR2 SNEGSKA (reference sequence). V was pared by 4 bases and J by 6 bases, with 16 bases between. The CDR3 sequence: CSAIRAVESNEQFF. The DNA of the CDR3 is TGCAGTGCTATCCGGGCGGTAGAATCCAATGAGCAGTTCTTC.

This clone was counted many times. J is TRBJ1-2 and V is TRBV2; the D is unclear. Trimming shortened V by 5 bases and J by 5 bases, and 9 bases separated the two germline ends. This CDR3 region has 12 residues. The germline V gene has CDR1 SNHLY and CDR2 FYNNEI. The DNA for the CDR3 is TGTGCCAGCAGTTATTCCGGATATGGCTACACCTTC. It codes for CASSYSGYGYTF.

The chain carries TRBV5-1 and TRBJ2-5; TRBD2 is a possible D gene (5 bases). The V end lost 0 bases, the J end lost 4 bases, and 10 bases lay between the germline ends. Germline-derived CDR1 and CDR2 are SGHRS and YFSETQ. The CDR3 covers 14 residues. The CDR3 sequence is CASSLALAGETQYF. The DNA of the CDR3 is TGCGCCAGCAGCTTGGCGCTAGCAGGAGAGACCCAGTACTTC.

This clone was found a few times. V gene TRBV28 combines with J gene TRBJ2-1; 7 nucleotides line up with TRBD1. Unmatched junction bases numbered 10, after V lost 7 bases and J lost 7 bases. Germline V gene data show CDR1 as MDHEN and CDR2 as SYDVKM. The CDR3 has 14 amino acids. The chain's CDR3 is CASTSTTDRNEQFF. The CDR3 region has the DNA TGTGCCAGCACCTCCACCACGGACAGGAATGAGCAGTTCTTC.

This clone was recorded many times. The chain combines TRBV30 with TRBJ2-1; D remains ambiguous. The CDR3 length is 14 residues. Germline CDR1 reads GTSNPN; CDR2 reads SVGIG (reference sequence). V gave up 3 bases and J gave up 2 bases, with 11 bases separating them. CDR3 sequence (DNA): TGTGCCTGGAGGTCGGTAGCCGCCTACAATGAGCAGTTCTTC. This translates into CAWRSVAAYNEQFF.

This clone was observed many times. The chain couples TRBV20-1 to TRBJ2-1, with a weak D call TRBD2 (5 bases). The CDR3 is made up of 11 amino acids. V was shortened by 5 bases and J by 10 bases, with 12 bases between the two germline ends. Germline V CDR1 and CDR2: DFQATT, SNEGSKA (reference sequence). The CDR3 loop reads CSALRDVEQFF. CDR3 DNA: TGCAGTGCTCTTCGGGATGTCGAGCAGTTCTTC.

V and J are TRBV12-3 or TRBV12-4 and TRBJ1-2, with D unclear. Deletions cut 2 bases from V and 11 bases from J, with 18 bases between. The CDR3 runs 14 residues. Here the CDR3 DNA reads TGTGCCAGCAGTTTATGGGAGGGTCACCTTCCATACACCTTC. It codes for CASSLWEGHLPYTF.

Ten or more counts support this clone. Here the CDR3 DNA reads TGTGCCAGCAGCCACGGAGCCTACGAGCAGTACTTC. Translating it yields CASSHGAYEQYF. The J gene is TRBJ2-7, the V gene TRBV3-1; the D is unclear. The CDR3 consists of 12 residues. Germline values: CDR1 LGHDT, CDR2 YNNKEL (reference sequence). With 3 bases removed from V and 2 bases from J, the gap between germline ends came to 5 bases.

For the CDR3, the DNA is TGTGCCAGCAGCAGAGGGACTAGCCTCACCGGGGAGCTGTTTTTT. Translated, it gives CASSRGTSLTGELFF. J is TRBJ2-2 and V is TRBV4-2; TRBD2 matches at 9 bases. CDR1 is LGHNA, CDR2 YNFKEQ, per germline. CDR3 size: 15 residues. The V segment lost 5 bases and the J segment 4 bases; nucleotides outside the gene matches: 5.

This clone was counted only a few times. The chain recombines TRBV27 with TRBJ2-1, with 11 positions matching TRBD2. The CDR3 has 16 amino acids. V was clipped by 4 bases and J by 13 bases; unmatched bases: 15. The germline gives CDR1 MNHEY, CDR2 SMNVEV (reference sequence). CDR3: CASSSPISGRGNYQFF. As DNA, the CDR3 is TGTGCCAGCAGTTCCCCGATTAGCGGGAGGGGCAATTATCAGTTCTTC.

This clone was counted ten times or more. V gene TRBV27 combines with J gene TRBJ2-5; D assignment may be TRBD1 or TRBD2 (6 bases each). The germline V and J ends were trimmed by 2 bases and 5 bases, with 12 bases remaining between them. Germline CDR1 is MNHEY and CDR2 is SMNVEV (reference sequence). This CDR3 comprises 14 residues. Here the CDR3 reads CASSLRWGAETQYF. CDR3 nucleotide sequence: TGTGCCAGCAGTTTAAGGTGGGGGGCTGAGACCCAGTACTTC.

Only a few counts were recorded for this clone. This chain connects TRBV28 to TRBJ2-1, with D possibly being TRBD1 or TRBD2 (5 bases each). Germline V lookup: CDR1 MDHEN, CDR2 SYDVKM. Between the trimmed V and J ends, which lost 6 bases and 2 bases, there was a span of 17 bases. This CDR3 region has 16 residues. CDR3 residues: CASRLRVALTYNEQFF. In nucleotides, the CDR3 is TGTGCCAGCAGACTCAGGGTAGCGTTAACCTACAATGAGCAGTTCTTC.

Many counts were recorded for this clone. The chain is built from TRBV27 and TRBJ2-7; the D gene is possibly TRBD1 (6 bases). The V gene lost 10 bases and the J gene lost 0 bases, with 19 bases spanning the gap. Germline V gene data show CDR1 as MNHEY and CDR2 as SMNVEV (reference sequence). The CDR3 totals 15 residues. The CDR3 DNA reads TGTGCCACCTCAACGGGACACACTAGCTCCTACGAGCAGTACTTC. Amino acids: CATSTGHTSSYEQYF.

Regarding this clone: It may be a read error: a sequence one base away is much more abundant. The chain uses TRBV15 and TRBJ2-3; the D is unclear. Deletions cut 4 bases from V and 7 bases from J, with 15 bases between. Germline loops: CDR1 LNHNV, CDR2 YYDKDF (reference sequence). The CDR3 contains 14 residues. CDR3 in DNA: TGTGCCACCAGCATACCCGGTGGTACATATACGCAGTATTTT. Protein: CATSIPGGTYTQYF.

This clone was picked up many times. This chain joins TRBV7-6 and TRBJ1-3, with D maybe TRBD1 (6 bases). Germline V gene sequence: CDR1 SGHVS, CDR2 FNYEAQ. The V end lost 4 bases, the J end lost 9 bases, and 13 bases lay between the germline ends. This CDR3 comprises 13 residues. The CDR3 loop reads CASSSITGSTIYF. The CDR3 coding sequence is TGTGCCAGCAGCTCTATCACAGGGAGCACCATATATTTT.

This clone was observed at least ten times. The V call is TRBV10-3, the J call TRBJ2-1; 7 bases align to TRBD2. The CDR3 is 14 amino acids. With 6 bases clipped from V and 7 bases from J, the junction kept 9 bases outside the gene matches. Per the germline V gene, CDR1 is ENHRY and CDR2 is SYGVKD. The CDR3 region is CAIREETSQNEQFF. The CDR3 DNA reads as TGTGCCATCAGAGAGGAGACTAGCCAAAATGAGCAGTTCTTC.

The CDR3 is CASITTVNDGSPLHF. CDR3 in DNA: TGTGCCAGCATCACGACAGTGAACGACGGATCACCCCTCCACTTT. The gene calls are TRBV7-2 and TRBJ1-6; TRBD1 might be the D (5 bases). The CDR3 totals 15 residues. Trimming removed 7 bases from V and 10 bases from J, with 20 bases in between. CDR1 and CDR2 (germline): SGHTA, FQGNSA.

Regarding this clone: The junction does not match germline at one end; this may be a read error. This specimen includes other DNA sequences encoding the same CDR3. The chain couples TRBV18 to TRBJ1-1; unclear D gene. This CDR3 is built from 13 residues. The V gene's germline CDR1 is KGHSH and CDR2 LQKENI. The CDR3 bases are TGTGCTAGCTCATCCTGGCTGAACACTGAAGCTTTCTTT. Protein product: CASSSWLNTEAFF.

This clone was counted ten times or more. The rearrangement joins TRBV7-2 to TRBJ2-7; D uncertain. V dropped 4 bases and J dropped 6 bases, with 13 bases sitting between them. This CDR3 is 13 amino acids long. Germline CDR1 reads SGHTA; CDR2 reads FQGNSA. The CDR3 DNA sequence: TGTGCCAGCAGCTCCCTCGTGGCTCTCGAGCAGTACTTC. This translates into CASSSLVALEQYF.

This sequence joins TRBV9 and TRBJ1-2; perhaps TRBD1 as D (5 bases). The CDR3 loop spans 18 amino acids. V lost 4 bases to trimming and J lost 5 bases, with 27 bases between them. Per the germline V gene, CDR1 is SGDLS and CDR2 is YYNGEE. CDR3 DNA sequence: TGTGCCAGCAGCTTCCGTCCCGGGACTGGGCTGCATGAGTATGGCTACACCTTC. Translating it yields CASSFRPGTGLHEYGYTF.

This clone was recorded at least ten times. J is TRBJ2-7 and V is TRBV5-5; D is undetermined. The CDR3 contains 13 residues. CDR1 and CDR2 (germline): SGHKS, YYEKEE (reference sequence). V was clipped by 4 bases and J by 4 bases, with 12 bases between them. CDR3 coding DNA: TGTGCCAGCAGCCAGTACTTCTCATACGAGCAGTACTTC. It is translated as CASSQYFSYEQYF.